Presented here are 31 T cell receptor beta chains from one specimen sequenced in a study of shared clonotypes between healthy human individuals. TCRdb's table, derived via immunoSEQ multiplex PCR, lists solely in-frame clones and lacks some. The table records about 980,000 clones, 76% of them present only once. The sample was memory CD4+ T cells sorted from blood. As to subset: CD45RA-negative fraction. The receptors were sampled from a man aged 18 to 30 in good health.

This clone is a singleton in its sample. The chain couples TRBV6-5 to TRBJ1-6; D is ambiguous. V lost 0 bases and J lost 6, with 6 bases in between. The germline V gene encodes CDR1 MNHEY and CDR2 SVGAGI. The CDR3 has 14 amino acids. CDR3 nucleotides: TGTGCCAGCAGTTACTCACCTTTTAATTCACCCCTCCACTTT. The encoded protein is CASSYSPFNSPLHF.

The CDR3 sequence is CASSVQGVSNQPQHF. The DNA for the CDR3 is TGTGCCAGTAGTGTACAGGGAGTTAGCAATCAGCCCCAGCATTTT. The chain employs TRBV19 and TRBJ1-5; possible D gene TRBD1, 6 bases. V lost 5 bases and J 0 bases, leaving 11 bases between the germline ends. CDR1 and CDR2 from the germline V gene are LNHDA and SQIVND (reference sequence). CDR3 length: 15 residues.

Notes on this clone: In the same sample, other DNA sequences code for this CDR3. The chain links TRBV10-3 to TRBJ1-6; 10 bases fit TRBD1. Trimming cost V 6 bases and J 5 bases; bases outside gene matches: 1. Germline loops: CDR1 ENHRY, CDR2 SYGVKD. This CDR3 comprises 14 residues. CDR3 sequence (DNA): TGTGCCATCAGAGGACAGGGGGATAATTCACCCCTCCACTTT. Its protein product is CAIRGQGDNSPLHF.

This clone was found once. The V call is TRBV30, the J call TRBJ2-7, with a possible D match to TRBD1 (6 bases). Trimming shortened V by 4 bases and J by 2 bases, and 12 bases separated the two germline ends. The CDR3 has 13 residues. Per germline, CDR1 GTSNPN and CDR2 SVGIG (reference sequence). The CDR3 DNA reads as TGTGCCTGGAAAGGAACAGGGACCTACGAGCAGTACTTC. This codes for CAWKGTGTYEQYF. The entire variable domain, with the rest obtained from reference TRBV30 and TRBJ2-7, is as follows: SQTIHQWPATLVQPVGSPLSLECTVEGTSNPNLYWYRQAAGRGLQLLFYSVGIGQISSEVPQNLSASRPQDRQFILSSKKLLLSDSGFYLCAWKGTGTYEQYFGPGTRLTVT.

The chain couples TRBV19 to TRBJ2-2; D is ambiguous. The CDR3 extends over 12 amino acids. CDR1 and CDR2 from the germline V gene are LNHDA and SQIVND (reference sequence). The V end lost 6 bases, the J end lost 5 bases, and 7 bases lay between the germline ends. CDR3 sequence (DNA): TGTGCCAGTAGAGGTGGGACCGGGGAGCTGTTTTTT. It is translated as CASRGGTGELFF. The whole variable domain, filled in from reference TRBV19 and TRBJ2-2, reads DGGITQSPKYLFRKEGQNVTLSCEQNLNHDAMYWYRQDPGQGLRLIYYSQIVNDFQKGDIAEGYSVSREKKESFPLTVTSAQKNPTAFYLCASRGGTGELFFGEGSRLTVL.

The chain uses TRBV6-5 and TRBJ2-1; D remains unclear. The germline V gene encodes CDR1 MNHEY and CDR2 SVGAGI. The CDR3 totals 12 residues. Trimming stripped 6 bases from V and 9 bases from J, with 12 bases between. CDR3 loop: CASSPPNGEQFF. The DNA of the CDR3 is TGTGCCAGCAGCCCCCCTAACGGTGAGCAGTTCTTC.

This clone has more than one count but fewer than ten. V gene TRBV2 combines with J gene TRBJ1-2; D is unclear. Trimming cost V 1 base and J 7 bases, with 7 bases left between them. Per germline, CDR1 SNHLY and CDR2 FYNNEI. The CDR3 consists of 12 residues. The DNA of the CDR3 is TGTGCCAGCAGTGAAGTAAGGGTTGGCTACACCTTC. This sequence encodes CASSEVRVGYTF.

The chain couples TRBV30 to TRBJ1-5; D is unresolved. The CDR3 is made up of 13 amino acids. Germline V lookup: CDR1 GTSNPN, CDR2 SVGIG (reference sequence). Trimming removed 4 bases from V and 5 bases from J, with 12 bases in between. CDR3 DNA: TGTGCCTGGACTACTGGGTATTATCAGCCCCAGCATTTT. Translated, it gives CAWTTGYYQPQHF.

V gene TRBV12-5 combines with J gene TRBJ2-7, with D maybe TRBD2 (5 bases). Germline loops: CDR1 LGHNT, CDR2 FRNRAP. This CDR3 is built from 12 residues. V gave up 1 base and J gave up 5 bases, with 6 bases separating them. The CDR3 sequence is CASGLGEHEQYF. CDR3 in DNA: TGTGCTAGTGGTTTGGGGGAGCACGAGCAGTACTTC.

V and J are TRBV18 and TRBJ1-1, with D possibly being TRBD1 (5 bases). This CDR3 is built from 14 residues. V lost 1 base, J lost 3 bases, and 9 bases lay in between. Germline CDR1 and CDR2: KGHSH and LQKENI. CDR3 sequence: CASSPRTSHTEAFF. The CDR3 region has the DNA TGTGCCAGCTCACCACGGACATCCCACACTGAAGCTTTCTTT. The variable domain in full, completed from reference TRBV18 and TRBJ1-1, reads NAGVMQNPRHLVRRRGQEARLRCSPMKGHSHVYWYRQLPEEGLKFMVYLQKENIIDESGMPKERFSAEFPKEGPSILRIQQVVRGDSAAYFCASSPRTSHTEAFFGQGTRLTVV.

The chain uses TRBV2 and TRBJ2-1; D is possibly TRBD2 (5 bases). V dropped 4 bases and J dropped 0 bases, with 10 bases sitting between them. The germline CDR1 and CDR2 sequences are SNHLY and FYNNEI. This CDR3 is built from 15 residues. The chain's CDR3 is CASSGERLSYNEQFF. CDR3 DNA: TGTGCCAGCAGTGGGGAGCGGCTCTCCTACAATGAGCAGTTCTTC.

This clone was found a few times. As DNA, the CDR3 is TGTGCCAGCAGCTCAGGGGGCCGTTTTCTTACCTACGAGCAGTACTTC. Its translation: CASSSGGRFLTYEQYF. The chain uses TRBV5-6 and TRBJ2-7; 8 bases are shared with TRBD1. The CDR3 extends over 16 amino acids. Losses at the gene ends were 3 bases for V and 2 bases for J; bases not matched to a gene: 10. CDR1 is SGHDT, CDR2 YYEEEE, per germline.

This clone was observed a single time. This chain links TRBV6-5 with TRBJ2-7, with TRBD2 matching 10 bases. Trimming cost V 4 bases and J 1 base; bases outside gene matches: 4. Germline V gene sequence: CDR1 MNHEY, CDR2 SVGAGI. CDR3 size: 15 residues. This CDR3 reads CASSSLTSGSYEQYF. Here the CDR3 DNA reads TGTGCCAGCAGTTCCCTGACTAGCGGGTCCTACGAGCAGTACTTC.

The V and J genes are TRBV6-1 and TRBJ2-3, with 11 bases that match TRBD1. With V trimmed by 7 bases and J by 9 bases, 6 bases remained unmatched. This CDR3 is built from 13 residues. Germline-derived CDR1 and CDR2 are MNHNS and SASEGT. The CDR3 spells CASMLRTGGTQYF. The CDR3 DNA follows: TGTGCCAGCATGCTTCGGACAGGGGGCACGCAGTATTTT.

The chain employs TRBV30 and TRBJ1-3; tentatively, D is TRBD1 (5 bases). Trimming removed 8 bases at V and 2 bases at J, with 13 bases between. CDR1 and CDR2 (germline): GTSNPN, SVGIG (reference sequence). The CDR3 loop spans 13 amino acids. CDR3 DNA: TGTGCCCGAGGGACTTCTCCTGGAAACACCATATATTTT. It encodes CARGTSPGNTIYF. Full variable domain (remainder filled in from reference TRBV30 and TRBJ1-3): SQTIHQWPATLVQPVGSPLSLECTVEGTSNPNLYWYRQAAGRGLQLLFYSVGIGQISSEVPQNLSASRPQDRQFILSSKKLLLSDSGFYLCARGTSPGNTIYFGEGSWLTVV.

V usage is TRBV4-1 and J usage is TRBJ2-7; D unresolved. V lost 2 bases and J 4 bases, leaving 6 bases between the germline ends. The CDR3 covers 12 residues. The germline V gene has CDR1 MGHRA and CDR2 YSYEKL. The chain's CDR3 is CASSQSVYEQYF. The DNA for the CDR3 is TGCGCCAGCAGCCAATCGGTTTACGAGCAGTACTTC.

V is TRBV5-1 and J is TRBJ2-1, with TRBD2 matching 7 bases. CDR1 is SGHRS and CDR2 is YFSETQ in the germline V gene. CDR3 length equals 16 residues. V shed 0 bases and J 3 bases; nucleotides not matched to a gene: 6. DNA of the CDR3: TGCGCCAGCAGCTTGGTTCCAGCGGGGAACTACAATGAGCAGTTCTTC. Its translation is CASSLVPAGNYNEQFF.

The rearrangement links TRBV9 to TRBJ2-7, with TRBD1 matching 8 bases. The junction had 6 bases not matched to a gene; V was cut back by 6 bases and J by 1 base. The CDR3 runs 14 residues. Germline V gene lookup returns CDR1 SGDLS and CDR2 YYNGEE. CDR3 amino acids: CASTDRAPSYEQYF. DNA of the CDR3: TGTGCCAGCACGGACAGGGCACCTTCCTACGAGCAGTACTTC.

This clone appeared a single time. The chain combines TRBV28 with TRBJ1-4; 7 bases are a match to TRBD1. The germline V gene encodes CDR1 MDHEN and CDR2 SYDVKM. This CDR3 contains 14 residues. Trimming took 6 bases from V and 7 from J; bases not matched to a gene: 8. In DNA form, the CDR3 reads TGTGCCAGCAGCCAAGGGGGCTGGACTGAAAAACTGTTTTTT. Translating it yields CASSQGGWTEKLFF.

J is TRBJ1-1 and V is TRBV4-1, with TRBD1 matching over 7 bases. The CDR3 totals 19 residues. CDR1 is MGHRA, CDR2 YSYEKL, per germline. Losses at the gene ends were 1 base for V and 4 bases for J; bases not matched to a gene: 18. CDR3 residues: CASSQVVGLGWSGGTEAFF. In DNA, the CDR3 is TGCGCCAGCAGCCAAGTAGTCGGGTTAGGATGGTCAGGGGGCACTGAAGCTTTCTTT.

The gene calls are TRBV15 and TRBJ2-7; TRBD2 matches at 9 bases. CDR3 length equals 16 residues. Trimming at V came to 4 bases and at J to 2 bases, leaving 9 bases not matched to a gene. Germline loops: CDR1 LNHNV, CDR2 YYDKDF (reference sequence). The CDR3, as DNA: TGTGCCACCAGCACCTTCACTAGCGGGCGTCCCTACGAGCAGTACTTC. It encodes CATSTFTSGRPYEQYF. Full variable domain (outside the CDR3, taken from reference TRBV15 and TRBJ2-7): DAMVIQNPRYQVTQFGKPVTLSCSQTLNHNVMYWYQQKSSQAPKLLFHYYDKDFNNEADTPDNFQSRRPNTSFCFLDIRSPGLGDTAMYLCATSTFTSGRPYEQYFGPGTRLTVT.

CDR3 bases: TGTGCCAGCAGCTTCGGGGCCTGGGGTTTTAATTACTACGAGCAGTACTTC. This gives the protein CASSFGAWGFNYYEQYF. The V gene is TRBV7-9, the J gene TRBJ2-7, with D perhaps being TRBD1 or TRBD2 (5 bases each). The germline V gene encodes CDR1 SEHNR and CDR2 FQNEAQ (reference sequence). The CDR3 totals 17 residues. The ends were cut back, 3 bases at V and 3 bases at J, with 21 bases in the middle.

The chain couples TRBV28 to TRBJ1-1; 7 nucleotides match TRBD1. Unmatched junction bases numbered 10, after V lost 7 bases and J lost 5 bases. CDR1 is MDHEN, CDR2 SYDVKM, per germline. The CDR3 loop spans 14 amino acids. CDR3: CASNIGGAWTEAFF. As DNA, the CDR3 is TGTGCCAGCAACATAGGGGGCGCTTGGACTGAAGCTTTCTTT.

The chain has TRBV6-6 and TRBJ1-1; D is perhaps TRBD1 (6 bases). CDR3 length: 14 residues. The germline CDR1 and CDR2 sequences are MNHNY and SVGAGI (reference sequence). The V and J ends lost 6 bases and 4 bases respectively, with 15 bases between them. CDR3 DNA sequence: TGTGCCAGCAGCGATACAGGGAAGGGCACTGAAGCTTTCTTT. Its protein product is CASSDTGKGTEAFF.

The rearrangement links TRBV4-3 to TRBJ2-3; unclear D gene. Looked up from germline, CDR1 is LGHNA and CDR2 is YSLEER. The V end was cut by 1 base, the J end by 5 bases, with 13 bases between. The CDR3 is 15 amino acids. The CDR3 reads CASSQVGPHRDTQYF. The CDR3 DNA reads TGCGCCAGCAGCCAAGTTGGCCCACACAGAGATACGCAGTATTTT.

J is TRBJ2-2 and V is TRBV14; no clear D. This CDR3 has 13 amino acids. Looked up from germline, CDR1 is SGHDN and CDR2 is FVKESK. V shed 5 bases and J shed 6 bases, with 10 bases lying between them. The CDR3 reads CASSISAPGELFF. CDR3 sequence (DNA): TGTGCCAGCAGCATATCCGCGCCCGGGGAGCTGTTTTTT.

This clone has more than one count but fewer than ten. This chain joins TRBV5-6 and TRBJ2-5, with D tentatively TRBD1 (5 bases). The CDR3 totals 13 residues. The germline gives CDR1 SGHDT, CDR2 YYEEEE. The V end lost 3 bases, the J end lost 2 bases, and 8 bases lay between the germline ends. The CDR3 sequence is CASSWTSQETQYF. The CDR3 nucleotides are TGTGCCAGCAGCTGGACATCGCAAGAGACCCAGTACTTC.

The CDR3: CASTEALSYEQYF. In DNA, the CDR3 is TGTGCCAGCACCGAGGCCTTATCCTACGAGCAGTACTTC. This chain uses TRBV11-3 with TRBJ2-7; D uncertain. CDR3 size: 13 residues. CDR1 is SGHNT, CDR2 YENEEA, per germline. V was pared by 7 bases and J by 1 base, with 11 bases between.

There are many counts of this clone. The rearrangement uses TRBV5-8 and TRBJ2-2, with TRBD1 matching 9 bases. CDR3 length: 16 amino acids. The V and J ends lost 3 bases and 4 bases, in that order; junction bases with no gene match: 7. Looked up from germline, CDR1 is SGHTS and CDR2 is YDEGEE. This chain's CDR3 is CASSSTGTGTTGELFF. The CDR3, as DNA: TGTGCCAGCAGCTCGACCGGGACAGGGACCACCGGGGAGCTGTTTTTT.

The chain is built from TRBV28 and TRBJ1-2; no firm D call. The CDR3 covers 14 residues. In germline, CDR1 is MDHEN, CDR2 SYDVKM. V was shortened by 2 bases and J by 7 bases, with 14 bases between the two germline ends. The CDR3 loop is CASSLARRDRGYTF. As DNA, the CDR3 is TGTGCCAGCAGTTTAGCCCGGAGGGATCGTGGCTACACCTTC.

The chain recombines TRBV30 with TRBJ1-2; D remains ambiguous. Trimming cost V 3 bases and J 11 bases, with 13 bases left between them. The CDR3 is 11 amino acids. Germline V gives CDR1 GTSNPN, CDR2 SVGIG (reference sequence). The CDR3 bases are TGTGCCTGGAGCCCGATTCGGGAGTACACCTTC. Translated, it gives CAWSPIREYTF. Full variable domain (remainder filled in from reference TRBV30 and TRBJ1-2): SQTIHQWPATLVQPVGSPLSLECTVEGTSNPNLYWYRQAAGRGLQLLFYSVGIGQISSEVPQNLSASRPQDRQFILSSKKLLLSDSGFYLCAWSPIREYTFGSGTRLTVV.